This passage covers 22 T cell receptor beta chains from one sample sequenced in a study of post-analysis software for immune sequencing data (dated by TCRdb to the mid-2010s). General findings and caveats noted by the study authors: Roughly 5 TRBV segments, including TRBV5-6, TRBV5-1 and TRBV20-1, were significantly more frequent in patients than controls.

The library was made by PCR. Sequencing was carried out with an Illumina HiSeq 2500. Unique molecular identifiers were incorporated into TCR beta cDNA libraries to reduce PCR and sequencing biases. TCRdb cleaned the public reads at Q25 with fastp, built clones with MiXCR and kept in-frame beta chains. All rows with the same CDR3 protein become a single entry with the most common DNA and genes. A total of hundreds of thousands of distinct CDR3 sequences appear in this sample, approximately 59% of them only once. Together, the top ten hold about 11% of the sample. No cognate antigen is known for these TCRs. The material sequenced was blood. The receptors originated from a girl aged 2 to 10 with multiple sclerosis.

The genes are TRBV7-2 and TRBJ2-2; tentative D call: TRBD1 (6 bases). Trimming pared 3 bases from V and 6 bases from J, leaving 8 bases between. CDR1 SGHTA and CDR2 FQGNSA come from the germline V gene. This CDR3 is built from 13 residues. CDR3 in DNA: TGTGCCAGCAGCTTCGACAGGCCCGGGGAGCTGTTTTTT. It encodes CASSFDRPGELFF.

The V call is TRBV9, the J call TRBJ2-1; D may be TRBD2 (6 bases). This CDR3 is 14 amino acids long. Germline V gene lookup returns CDR1 SGDLS and CDR2 YYNGEE. The V end lost 4 bases, the J end lost 7 bases, and 15 bases lay between the germline ends. In DNA form, the CDR3 reads TGTGCCAGCAGCCTAAGGGACTTCGTAAATGAGCAGTTCTTC. Protein: CASSLRDFVNEQFF.

The CDR3 DNA reads as TGTGCCAGCAGCCCCCAGTGGATCTGGGAGACCCAGTACTTC. Its protein is CASSPQWIWETQYF. The rearrangement links TRBV6-5 to TRBJ2-5; unclear D gene. V lost 6 bases to trimming and J lost 5 bases, with 16 bases between them. CDR1 MNHEY and CDR2 SVGAGI come from the germline V gene. The CDR3 extends over 14 amino acids.

Concerning this clonotype itself: A junction boundary mismatches the germline segment, possibly from a read error. V and J are TRBV7-9 and TRBJ2-4, with TRBD2 matching over 8 bases. From germline, CDR1 is SEHNR and CDR2 FQNEAQ (reference sequence). The CDR3 has 16 residues. The CDR3 loop reads CASSLGREESKNIRYF. The CDR3 DNA reads as TGTGCCAGCAGCCTCGGGAGGGAGGAATCCAAAAACATTCGGTACTTC.

The rearrangement links TRBV27 to TRBJ1-1; 12 bases are a match to TRBD1. CDR1 and CDR2 (germline): MNHEY, SMNVEV (reference sequence). The CDR3 extends over 15 amino acids. Trimming cost V 5 bases and J 6 bases; bases outside gene matches: 7. The chain's CDR3 is CASSIGTGGRAEAFF. The DNA of the CDR3 is TGTGCCAGCAGTATAGGGACAGGGGGCCGAGCTGAAGCTTTCTTT.

J is TRBJ2-6 and V is TRBV10-3, with D perhaps TRBD2 (7 bases). Per germline, CDR1 ENHRY and CDR2 SYGVKD. The CDR3 is 16 residues long. Trimming removed 9 bases at V and 0 bases at J, with 15 bases between. For the CDR3, the DNA is TGTGCCATTGGGAGGGGGTCGGGCTCTGGGGCCAACGTCCTGACTTTC. This codes for CAIGRGSGSGANVLTF.

This clonotype was detected only a few times. The chain employs TRBV20-1 and TRBJ2-7; a weak D match, TRBD1 (5 bases). Germline V CDR1 and CDR2: DFQATT, SNEGSKA (reference sequence). Between the trimmed V and J ends, which lost 3 bases and 4 bases, there was a span of 13 bases. CDR3 length: 13 amino acids. Written as DNA, the CDR3 is TGCAGTGCTAGTTCCTTGACAGATTACGAGCAGTACTTC. Its protein product is CSASSLTDYEQYF.

V is TRBV20-1 and J is TRBJ2-1, with 8 bases aligning to TRBD2. The CDR3 runs 14 residues. Germline loops: CDR1 DFQATT, CDR2 SNEGSKA (reference sequence). Losses at the gene ends were 3 bases for V and 8 bases for J; bases not matched to a gene: 9. The CDR3 DNA is TGCAGTGCTAGCGGGGGGGGACTGTATGATGAGCAGTTCTTC. Protein sequence: CSASGGGLYDEQFF.

The chain couples TRBV11-1 to TRBJ2-3, with 8 bases matching TRBD1. From germline, CDR1 is SGHAT and CDR2 FQDESV (reference sequence). J gave up 0 bases and V 7 bases, and 9 bases lay outside the gene matches. The CDR3 extends over 16 amino acids. CDR3 protein: CASTNAGQASTDTQYF. The DNA of the CDR3 is TGTGCCAGCACCAACGCGGGACAGGCTAGCACAGATACGCAGTATTTT.

CDR3 region: CSARSGELTDTQYF. The CDR3 region has the DNA TGCAGTGCTAGGAGCGGAGAGCTCACAGATACGCAGTATTTT. The V call is TRBV20-1, the J call TRBJ2-3; D possibly corresponds to TRBD2 (5 bases). V lost 3 bases, J lost 2 bases, and 12 bases lay in between. The CDR3 is 14 residues long. Germline-derived CDR1 and CDR2 are DFQATT and SNEGSKA (reference sequence).

The rearrangement uses TRBV5-4 and TRBJ2-7; D is unresolved. This CDR3 comprises 14 residues. Germline-derived CDR1 and CDR2 are SGHNT and YYREEE (reference sequence). Trimming shortened V by 4 bases and J by 0 bases, and 11 bases separated the two germline ends. CDR3 sequence: CASSLSEASYEQYF. The CDR3 coding sequence is TGTGCCAGCAGCCTATCAGAGGCCTCCTACGAGCAGTACTTC.

V gene TRBV4-2 combines with J gene TRBJ1-1; TRBD1 matches 10 bases. After removal of 0 bases from V and 4 bases from J, the junction contained 5 bases not matched to a gene. The CDR3 is made up of 16 amino acids. The germline V gene encodes CDR1 LGHNA and CDR2 YNFKEQ. The CDR3 region has the DNA TGTGCCAGCAGCCAAGAAGGGACAGGGGTGAGCACTGAAGCTTTCTTT. It specifies CASSQEGTGVSTEAFF.

The CDR3 bases are TGCAGCGTGGACAAAGACTATGGCTACACCTTC. This translates into CSVDKDYGYTF. The chain carries TRBV29-1 and TRBJ1-2; D might be TRBD1 (5 bases). This CDR3 is built from 11 residues. The V and J ends lost 6 bases and 3 bases respectively, with 8 bases between them. Germline V gene data show CDR1 as SQVTM and CDR2 as ANQGSEA. The full variable domain, rest sourced from reference TRBV29-1 and TRBJ1-2, is SAVISQKPSRDICQRGTSLTIQCQVDSQVTMMFWYRQQPGQSLTLIATANQGSEATYESGFVIDKFPISRPNLTFSTLTVSNMSPEDSSIYLCSVDKDYGYTFGSGTRLTVV.

V usage is TRBV20-1 and J usage is TRBJ2-1, with a weak D call TRBD1 (7 bases). Trimming stripped 4 bases from V and 8 bases from J, with 15 bases between. The germline V gene has CDR1 DFQATT and CDR2 SNEGSKA (reference sequence). The CDR3 has 13 amino acids. CDR3: CSAKQGGGDEQFF. As DNA, the CDR3 is TGCAGTGCTAAGCAGGGGGGTGGCGATGAGCAGTTCTTC.

This clonotype was counted a few times. The chain recombines TRBV6-2 or TRBV6-3 with TRBJ2-3; either TRBD1 or TRBD2 may fit D (5 bases each). Trimming removed 4 bases at V and 4 bases at J, with 12 bases between. In germline, CDR1 is MNHEY, CDR2 SVGEGT. This CDR3 is 14 amino acids long. The CDR3 DNA sequence: TGTGCCAGCAGTTTGACGGGGCTATCAGATACGCAGTATTTT. Protein: CASSLTGLSDTQYF.

The chain links TRBV5-1 to TRBJ2-2; 7 nucleotides match TRBD1. The CDR3 runs to 14 residues. The germline V gene has CDR1 SGHRS and CDR2 YFSETQ. With 0 bases clipped from V and 5 bases from J, the junction kept 1 base outside the gene matches. The chain's CDR3 is CASSLDRGTGELFF. CDR3 sequence (DNA): TGCGCCAGCAGCTTGGACAGGGGAACCGGGGAGCTGTTTTTT.

A single count supports this clonotype. The chain links TRBV21-1 to TRBJ2-1; the listed D gene, TRBD2, was not tested against the DNA. TRBV21-1 is recorded as a pseudogene. CDR3 length: 18 amino acids. CDR3 in amino acids: CASSTVGTSGTYYNEQFF. Written as DNA, the CDR3 is TGTGCCAGCAGCACGGTGGGGACTAGCGGGACTTATTACAATGAGCAGTTCTTC.

The gene calls are TRBV7-2 and TRBJ2-5; D is uncertain. The length of the CDR3 is 14 residues. Germline V gene lookup returns CDR1 SGHTA and CDR2 FQGNSA. The V end lost 4 bases, the J end lost 0 bases, and 9 bases lay between the germline ends. CDR3 coding DNA: TGTGCCAGCAGCTCCTCGGGCAACCAAGAGACCCAGTACTTC. It is translated as CASSSSGNQETQYF. Using reference TRBV7-2 and TRBJ2-5 for the parts outside the CDR3, the full variable domain is GAGVSQSPSNKVTEKGKDVELRCDPISGHTALYWYRQSLGQGLEFLIYFQGNSAPDKSGLPSDRFSAERTGGSVSTLTIQRTQQEDSAVYLCASSSSGNQETQYFGPGTRLLVL.

This clonotype came up a few times. The V and J genes are TRBV5-1 and TRBJ2-5; 8 bases are shared with TRBD2. The CDR3 length is 13 residues. Per the germline V gene, CDR1 is SGHRS and CDR2 is YFSETQ. The junction had 4 bases not matched to a gene; V was cut back by 4 bases and J by 5 bases. The CDR3 bases are TGCGCCAGCAGCACCGGGACTAGGGAGACCCAGTACTTC. It codes for CASSTGTRETQYF.

This clonotype turned up a few times. The V call is TRBV28, the J call TRBJ1-2, with D maybe TRBD1 (5 bases). This CDR3 has 13 amino acids. V was cut by 5 bases and J by 6 bases, with 13 bases left in between. Germline CDR1 reads MDHEN; CDR2 reads SYDVKM. CDR3 residues: CASSVGTGHGYTF. The CDR3 DNA is TGTGCCAGCAGTGTTGGGACGGGGCATGGCTACACCTTC.

This clonotype was recorded a few times. The V call is TRBV12-3 or TRBV12-4, the J call TRBJ1-5; D perhaps matches TRBD1 (5 bases). This CDR3 region has 16 residues. V gave up 0 bases and J gave up 2 bases, with 11 bases separating them. CDR3 sequence (DNA): TGTGCCAGCAGTTTAGCGCACGGGGGGGGCAATCAGCCCCAGCATTTT. This encodes CASSLAHGGGNQPQHF.

V gene TRBV2 combines with J gene TRBJ2-5; D is possibly TRBD2 (5 bases). V shed 11 bases and J shed 1 base, with 5 bases lying between them. This CDR3 spans 10 amino acids. CDR1 is SNHLY, CDR2 FYNNEI, per germline. The CDR3 DNA is TGTGCCGGAGGCCAAGAGACCCAGTACTTC. It encodes CAGGQETQYF.